This is a list of T cell receptor beta chains from one sample in a study of graft-versus-host responses after intestinal transplantation. Generated by immunoSEQ multiplex PCR, the TCRdb table keeps only in-frame clones and is missing some. The table includes tens of thousands of clones, around nine tenths detected once. The material was PBMCs, obtained 118 to 130 days after intestinal transplantation. The receptor source for this set is a human patient who received an intestinal transplant, so some T cells may come from the graft donor. The CDR3 runs from the conserved cysteine through the conserved F or W.

v_gene,CDR3aa
TRBV11-1,CANRDPTGELFF
TRBV7-9,CASSLGPAYNEQFF
TRBV28,CASSSSGRTDTQYF
TRBV6-5,CASTYGWRYTF
TRBV21-1,CASSRQPVVGPDEQFF
TRBV7-3,CASSSTGADDEQFF
TRBV7-9,CASSRGDQPQHF
TRBV29-1,CSVDKATGSAQYF
TRBV7-9,CTSSLGETGELFF
TRBV28,CASSLSPQETQYF
TRBV7-9,CASSPGLAGAGELFF
TRBV9,CASSVAGLAGEHPSTDTQYF
TRBV30,CAWSKVGGQLNQPQHF
TRBV28,CASSFAGTDLREAFF
TRBV6-1,CASRAFTVTGTEAFF
TRBV12-5,CASGPGTFDNEQFF
TRBV4-1,CASSQRGRRTEAFF
TRBV28,CASRFTRTSGGRNEQFF
TRBV4-1,CASSQDQAGGTDTQYF
TRBV28,CAWGDYYEQYF
TRBV7-9,CASSPDSLPYYEQYF
TRBV6-1,CASSEGGALHQETQYF
TRBV19,CASSPGTVGELFF
TRBV10-3,CAISVAGGDNEQFF
TRBV5-1,CASSLPRSGGGSYEQYF
TRBV27,CASSESPGGHTEAFF
TRBV7-6,CASSDRDSYNEQFF
TRBV15,CATSKGTGIFGETQYF
TRBV6-5,CASQPLSGANVLTF